This T cell receptor (beta chain) was observed in a study of cytomegalovirus exposure and HLA in healthy donors (dated by TCRdb to 2015 to 2018). Some background on the complete study: According to an earlier analysis of a few hundred of the donors, roughly 180 million T cells yielded some 110 million unique TCR beta sequences and around 280 Gb of sequence data. Every discovery cohort repertoire had been produced on one sequencing platform. Among the roughly 390 genotyped donors, about 85% belonged to the genetic ancestry cluster associated with self-reported Caucasian donors. A separate validation cohort of over a hundred different subjects was used in addition to the roughly 670-subject first cohort. A later analysis re-analyzed previously published TCR beta repertoires from approximately 700 donors and added high-resolution HLA genotyping to study TCR occurrence patterns. Roughly 5 DR-DQ haplotypes were treated as single units for association and clustering because of strong linkage in the cohort. Approximately 300 gigabases of sequencing data and 70 million to 95 million unique TCR sequences made up an early release that covered around 640 HLA-typed donors. Donor age, sex, ethnicity and CMV serostatus were collected together with the repertoire data. Genome-wide SNP genotypes for about 55% of the roughly 670 donors were used in a later genetic analysis, which treated that subset as a discovery cohort. The study used immunosequencing to profile the T cell repertoires of approximately 640 subjects and linked those repertoires to cytomegalovirus serostatus. Class I and class II HLA loci were covered by the typing at four-digit resolution. The number of typed donors differed by locus: about 620-640 for A, B, C, DRB1 and DQB1; approximately 540 for DQA1; 600 to 610 for DPA1; and 400 to 480 for DPB1. The study was designed to test whether signatures of past pathogen exposure could be identified by cataloging public T cell receptors. To predict cytomegalovirus infection status, the study brought together high-throughput TCR immunosequencing, statistical association of individual TCRs with disease status, and machine learning. In an earlier analysis of roughly 580 of the donors, high-throughput TCR beta sequencing was used to judge whether each TCR beta V gene segment behaved as functional or pseudogenic. Among 300 to 500 genotyped donors of the cohort, an average of about 220,000 unique TCR beta nucleotide sequences was sequenced per donor, of which about 19% were non-productive. Rather than drawing on any new phenotypic data, the later analysis identified candidate immune exposures from TCR beta sequences and the way those sequences occurred across donors.

The cohort was made up of 666 healthy bone marrow donors. All cohort members were sampled while nominally healthy, although unrecorded immune exposures were likely present. The donor tested CMV seropositive, placing the donor among the 310 or so seropositive members of the cohort. A peripheral blood sample was provided by each donor, and peripheral blood mononuclear cells were used for TCR beta sequencing. The Qiagen DNeasy Blood Extraction Kit was used to extract genomic DNA from the blood cell samples. The paper as a whole reports these results and caveats: V-gene and J-gene trimming of TCR beta chains was associated with a missense DCLRE1C variant in a later genetic analysis, and the association was replicated in an independent cohort. Broadly in line with IMGT annotations, most TCR beta V segments showed up in productive rearrangements about 87% or about 30% of the time in an earlier analysis of a few hundred of the donors. Presence/absence analyses assumed roughly uniform sequencing depth across donors, an assumption that may not hold. A later analysis found that TCR association rates varied across HLA loci, with DRB1 alleles showing the most associated TCRs and HLA-C alleles the fewest. While some public TCRs were present in many individuals, most TCR sequences turned up only very rarely across donors. Linkage disequilibrium might explain the correlated functional status among segregating V segments, but an unknown experimental factor could not be excluded. A later analysis found that HLA-associated TCR beta chains were more clonally expanded and had lower generation probabilities than equally common non-associated chains. Because counts were too low, more than 15 rarely observed V segments, including chromosome 9 orphons, were left out of the earlier analysis of some 640 of the donors. Specific HLA alleles were associated with 15,000 to 20,000 TCR beta sequences at a false discovery rate of 0.05 in a later analysis. According to a later analysis, most CMV-associated TCR beta chains appeared to be HLA-restricted, and the HLA associations seemed to be driven largely by CMV exposure. HLA typing was unavailable for some donors at each locus, so association tests used only the typed subset. Immune exposure information for the cohort was limited to CMV serostatus. In the study, about 150 TCR beta chains were listed as associated with cytomegalovirus. Strong co-occurrence of HLA alleles, especially DR and DQ, made assigning TCR associations to individual alleles difficult. A group of highly shared sequence variants was considered likely to be a technical artifact of the sequencing pipeline. A few of the identified cytomegalovirus-associated TCR beta chains were confirmed in vitro to be specific for cytomegalovirus antigens. The authors suggested that the approach could potentially be extended to other disease states and immunological phenotypes. The 87-base-pair reads could not distinguish some IMGT-functional V segments, including TRBV6-2 and TRBV6-3, so those segments were excluded. In a later genetic analysis, fewer N-insertions in productive TCRs were reported among donors in an Asian-associated ancestry cluster than the roughly 640-donor mean. This cohort had only TCR beta chains sequenced, and the lack of alpha or paired-chain data limited which features could be detected. A further reported finding was that TCR beta sequences accurately predicted the HLA-A and HLA-B alleles for most subjects in the first cohort. In a later analysis, several top co-occurrence clusters were reported to appear linked to parvovirus B19, influenza, CMV and Epstein-Barr virus. In both the original and validation cohorts, the classifier was reported to diagnose cytomegalovirus status with high specificity and sensitivity.

The library was obtained by the immunoSEQ multiplex PCR assay. A mixture of 60 forward primers for TCR Vbeta segments and 13 reverse primers for TCR Jbeta segments was used in the multiplex PCR. A multiplex PCR assay on genomic DNA amplified the CDR3 region of rearranged TCR beta genes. Amplified TCR beta libraries were sequenced as 87-base-pair reads on the Illumina HiSeq System. As for the original processing: In a later analysis, tens of millions of unique TCR beta chains were counted across the 500 to 700 repertoires, and roughly 11 million of these chains were shared by at least two donors. Raw reads were error-corrected and collapsed into unique sequences with a nearest-neighbor algorithm that merged closely related sequences to remove PCR and sequencing errors. CDR3 sequences were aligned to IMGT reference sequences to assign V, D and J gene segments. For a sequence to be retained, a match of at least six nucleotides was required to both a V gene segment and a J gene segment. Rearrangements were called productive when the CDR3 lacked stop codons and stayed in frame with V and J; all others were non-productive. CDR3 was defined by IMGT convention, running from the second conserved V-encoded cysteine to the conserved J-encoded phenylalanine. Sequences without an unambiguous match to a single V gene segment were excluded from the earlier analysis of almost 600 of the donors. An earlier analysis of 587 of the donors classified V segments as functional when productive rearrangements were above 56.7% and as segregating when the standard deviation between donors was above 5%. To diagnose cytomegalovirus status from the catalog of TCR beta chain sequences, a statistical classification framework was built. In a later analysis, TCR nucleotide sequences were compared against IMGT/GENE-DB human TR gene sequences so that V and J genes could be assigned. In a later analysis, CDR3 sequences and most-parsimonious VDJ recombination scenarios were assigned using the TCRdist pipeline. In a later analysis, each TCR beta chain was defined by its CDR3 amino acid sequence together with its V-gene family, and reads without a unique V-gene family were excluded. In a later analysis, several hundred highly shared, low-generation-probability nucleotide sequences were removed to address suspected cross-contamination and a sequencing artifact. In a later analysis, a clonal expansion index for each public chain was calculated from normalized within-repertoire ranks of inferred template counts. A later analysis computed generation probabilities with a VDJ recombination model fitted to out-of-frame rearrangements, and checked the results against IGoR. Hypergeometric tests were used in a later analysis to score TCR-TCR, TCR-HLA and TCR-CMV co-occurrence, with a repertoire-size bias correction applied to the TCR pairs. To estimate false discovery rates, a later analysis permuted the HLA or CMV assignments 20 times. In a later analysis, co-occurring TCRs were grouped using DBSCAN, and TCRdist sequence similarity was added for clustering within HLA-allele-positive subsets. Repertoires with fewer than 30,000 or more than 120,000 public chains were left out of co-occurrence clustering, as were four to six repertoires with anomalous nucleotide sharing. Here the immuneACCESS table is served through TCRdb, limited to in-frame sequences with V and J called. Missing clones are a known gap in these copies; in checked studies unresolved V genes cover under half, and the rest lacks a known reason. For V, J and clone size, that table is used; D and trimming come from the DNA. Recorded for this sample are roughly 190,000 clones; 81% of them occurred a single time. Jointly, the top ten make up around 3.5% of the sample.

With respect to this clone: No antigen is known for it. It has no much larger one-base neighbor in the sample; base qualities were not kept.

V was cut back by 2 bases and J by 3 bases, leaving a gap of 12 bases between them. The germline V gene gives CDR1 as ENHRY and CDR2 as SYGVKD. From the cysteine up to the phenylalanine, the CDR3 has a length of 15 residues. Here the CDR3 DNA is all that survives: 45 bases in frame from base 1. The TCR comes from a man aged 35 to 55 in good health and CMV-seropositive. The source material was PBMCs. The chain is encoded by TRBV10-3 joined to TRBJ2-3; TRBD1 is a possible D gene, resting on 5 matching bases. The nucleotide sequence is given as TGTGCCATCAGTGAGGTAGGGGCGCGGACAGATACGCAGTATTTT. This is translated as CAISEVGARTDTQYF.